This record concerns one TCR beta chain sequence. The data belong to a study of blood T cell repertoires in COVID-19. TCRdb's copy holds only in-frame clones and misses some; the assay was immunoSEQ multiplex PCR. The repertoire holds roughly 290,000 clones, with around nine tenths as singletons. CDR1 and CDR2 (germline): SGHTA, FQGNSA. The V gene end was trimmed by 2 bases and the J gene end by 7 bases; junction bases not matched to a gene: 5. The CDR3 length is 14 residues. The source is a man aged 25-45 years with acute or convalescent COVID-19. V and J are TRBV7-2 and TRBJ1-5; 7 nucleotides agree with TRBD1. Sequencing used peripheral blood. The CDR3: CASSLRQGFQPQHF. CDR3 DNA: TGTGCCAGCAGCTTAAGACAGGGTTTCCAGCCCCAGCATTTT.